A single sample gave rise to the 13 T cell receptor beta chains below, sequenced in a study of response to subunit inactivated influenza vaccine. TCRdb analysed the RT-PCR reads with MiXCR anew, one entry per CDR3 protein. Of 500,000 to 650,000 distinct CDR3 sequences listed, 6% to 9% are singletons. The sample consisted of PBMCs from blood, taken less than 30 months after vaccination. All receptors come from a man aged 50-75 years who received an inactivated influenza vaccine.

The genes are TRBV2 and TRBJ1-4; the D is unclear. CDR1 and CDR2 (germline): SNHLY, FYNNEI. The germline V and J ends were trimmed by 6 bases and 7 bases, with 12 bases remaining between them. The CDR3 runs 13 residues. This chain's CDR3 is CASRGSEFEKLFF. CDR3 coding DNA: TGTGCCAGCAGGGGTTCGGAGTTTGAAAAACTGTTTTTT.

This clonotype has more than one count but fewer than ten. The CDR3 DNA reads TGTGCCAGCTCACTAAGCGGGTCAGGCTCTGGGGCCAACGTCCTGACTTTC. It translates to CASSLSGSGSGANVLTF. The V and J genes are TRBV18 and TRBJ2-6; D possibly corresponds to TRBD2 (6 bases). Trimming pared 4 bases from V and 0 bases from J, leaving 13 bases between. The CDR3 length is 17 residues. Germline CDR1 is KGHSH and CDR2 is LQKENI.

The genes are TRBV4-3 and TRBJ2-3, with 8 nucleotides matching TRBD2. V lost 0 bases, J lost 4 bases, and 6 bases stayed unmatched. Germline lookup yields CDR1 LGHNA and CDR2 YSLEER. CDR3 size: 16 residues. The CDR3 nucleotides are TGCGCCAGCAGCCAAGATTCCCTAGCGGGTTCAGATACGCAGTATTTT. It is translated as CASSQDSLAGSDTQYF.

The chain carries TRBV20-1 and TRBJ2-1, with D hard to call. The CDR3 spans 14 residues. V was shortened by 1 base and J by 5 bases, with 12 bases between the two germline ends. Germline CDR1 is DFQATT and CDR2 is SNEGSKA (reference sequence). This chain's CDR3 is CSARGSDQNNEQFF. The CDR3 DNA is TGCAGTGCTAGAGGTTCGGACCAAAACAATGAGCAGTTCTTC.

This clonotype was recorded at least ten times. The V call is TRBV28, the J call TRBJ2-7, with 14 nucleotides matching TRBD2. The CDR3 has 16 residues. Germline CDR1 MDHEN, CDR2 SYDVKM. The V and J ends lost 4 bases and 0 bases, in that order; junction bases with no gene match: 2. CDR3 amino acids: CASSYGTSGSSYEQYF. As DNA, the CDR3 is TGTGCCAGCAGTTACGGGACTAGCGGGAGCTCCTACGAGCAGTACTTC.

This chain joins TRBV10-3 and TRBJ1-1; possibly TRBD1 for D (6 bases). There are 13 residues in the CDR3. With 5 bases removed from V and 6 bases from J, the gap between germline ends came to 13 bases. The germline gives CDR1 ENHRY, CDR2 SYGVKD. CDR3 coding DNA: TGTGCCATCAGTCGGACAGAAGTCGCTGAAGCTTTCTTT. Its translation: CAISRTEVAEAFF.

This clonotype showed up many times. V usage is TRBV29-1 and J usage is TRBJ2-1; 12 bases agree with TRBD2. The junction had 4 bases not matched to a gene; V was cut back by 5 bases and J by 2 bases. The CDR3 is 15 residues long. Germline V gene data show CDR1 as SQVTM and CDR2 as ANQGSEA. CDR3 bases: TGCAGCGTTTCCCGACTAGCGGGGGCCTACAATGAGCAGTTCTTC. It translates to CSVSRLAGAYNEQFF.

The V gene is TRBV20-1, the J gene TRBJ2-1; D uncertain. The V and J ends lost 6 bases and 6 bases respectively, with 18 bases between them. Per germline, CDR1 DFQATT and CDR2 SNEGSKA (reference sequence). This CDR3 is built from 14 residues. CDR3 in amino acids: CSASSQSSFNEQFF. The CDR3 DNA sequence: TGCAGTGCCTCAAGCCAGAGCTCTTTCAATGAGCAGTTCTTC.

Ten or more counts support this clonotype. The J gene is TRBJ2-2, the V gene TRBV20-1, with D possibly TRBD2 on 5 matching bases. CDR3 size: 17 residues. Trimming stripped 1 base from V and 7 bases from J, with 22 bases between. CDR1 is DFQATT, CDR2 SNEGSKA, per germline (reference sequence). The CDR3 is CSARVRTPGSFDGELFF. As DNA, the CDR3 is TGCAGTGCTAGAGTACGAACCCCGGGGTCTTTCGACGGGGAGCTGTTTTTT.

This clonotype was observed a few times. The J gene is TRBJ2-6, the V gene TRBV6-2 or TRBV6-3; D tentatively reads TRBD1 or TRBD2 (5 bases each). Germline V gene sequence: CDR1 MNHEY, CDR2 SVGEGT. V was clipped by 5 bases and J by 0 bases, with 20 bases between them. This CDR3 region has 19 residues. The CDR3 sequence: CASSTYRRPFDSGANVLTF. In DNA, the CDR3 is TGTGCCAGCAGTACCTACAGGAGGCCGTTCGACTCTGGGGCCAACGTCCTGACTTTC.

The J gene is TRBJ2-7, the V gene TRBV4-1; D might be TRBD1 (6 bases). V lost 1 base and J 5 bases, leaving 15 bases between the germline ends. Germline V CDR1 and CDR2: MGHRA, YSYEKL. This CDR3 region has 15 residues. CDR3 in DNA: TGCGCCAGCAGCCAAGGACAGGCCCTTGGGGACGAGCAGTACTTC. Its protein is CASSQGQALGDEQYF.

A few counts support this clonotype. The CDR3 nucleotides are TGTGCCAGCAGTTGGACAGGGGGATTTGGAAACACCATATATTTT. Its protein product is CASSWTGGFGNTIYF. The chain combines TRBV12-3 or TRBV12-4 with TRBJ1-3; 10 bases align to TRBD1. The CDR3 has 15 residues. The V segment lost 4 bases and the J segment 3 bases; nucleotides outside the gene matches: 3.

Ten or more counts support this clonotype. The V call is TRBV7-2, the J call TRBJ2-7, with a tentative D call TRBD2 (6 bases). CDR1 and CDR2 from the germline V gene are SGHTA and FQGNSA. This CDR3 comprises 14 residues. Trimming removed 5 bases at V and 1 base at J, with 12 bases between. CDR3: CASSIWGDSYEQYF. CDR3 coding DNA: TGTGCCAGCAGCATTTGGGGGGATTCCTACGAGCAGTACTTC. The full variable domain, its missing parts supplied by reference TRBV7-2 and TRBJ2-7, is GAGVSQSPSNKVTEKGKDVELRCDPISGHTALYWYRQSLGQGLEFLIYFQGNSAPDKSGLPSDRFSAERTGGSVSTLTIQRTQQEDSAVYLCASSIWGDSYEQYFGPGTRLTVT.